One and the same sample provided the 26 T cell receptor beta chains below, sequenced in a study of OX40 agonist ivuxolimab in advanced cancers. This table comes from immunoSEQ multiplex PCR, and its TCRdb copy is limited to in-frame clones, with some not included. The table records tens of thousands of clones, 75% to 90% of them present only once. The sequencing used CD4+ or CD8+ T cells sorted from blood, collected in a trial of the OX40 agonist ivuxolimab. These receptors came from an adult with an advanced solid tumor such as melanoma, head and neck, liver or kidney cancer.

This clone appeared a single time. The chain has TRBV7-3 and TRBJ1-6; a weak D match, TRBD1 (6 bases). Germline V gene data show CDR1 as SGHTA and CDR2 as FQGTGA. The CDR3 sequence is 16 residues long. With 2 bases removed from V and 0 bases from J, the gap between germline ends came to 8 bases. The CDR3 coding sequence is TGTGCCAGCAGCTTACAGGGGAGCTCCTATAATTCACCCCTCCACTTT. It codes for CASSLQGSSYNSPLHF.

This clone was counted only a few times. The CDR3 sequence is CASSLRRGTQPQHF. The CDR3 DNA is TGTGCCAGCAGTTTAAGAAGGGGTACTCAGCCCCAGCATTTT. The rearrangement uses TRBV28 and TRBJ1-5, with D tentatively TRBD1 (5 bases). The CDR3 length is 14 residues. Germline CDR1 and CDR2: MDHEN and SYDVKM. The germline V and J ends were trimmed by 2 bases and 6 bases, with 11 bases remaining between them.

The chain employs TRBV10-3 and TRBJ1-4, with unresolved D. Trimming took 3 bases from V and 9 from J, leaving 8 bases between them. CDR1 is ENHRY and CDR2 is SYGVKD in the germline V gene. The CDR3 has 12 residues. The CDR3 sequence: CAISDLKKKLFF. DNA for the CDR3: TGTGCCATCAGTGACTTGAAAAAAAAACTGTTTTTT.

The chain recombines TRBV7-2 with TRBJ1-3; D might be TRBD1 (5 bases). Trimming took off 4 bases at V and 1 base at J, with 11 bases between the two ends. Germline V gene sequence: CDR1 SGHTA, CDR2 FQGNSA. The CDR3 consists of 15 residues. CDR3 DNA: TGTGCCAGCAGCTCCAAAGGGGTATCTGGAAACACCATATATTTT. It encodes CASSSKGVSGNTIYF.

V and J are TRBV7-3 and TRBJ1-2; TRBD1 is a possible D gene (6 bases). Trimming stripped 5 bases from V and 7 bases from J, with 14 bases between. CDR3 length equals 13 residues. CDR1 and CDR2 (germline): SGHTA, FQGTGA. CDR3 DNA sequence: TGTGCCAGCAGCGAACAGGGTATTACTGGCTACACCTTC. It is translated as CASSEQGITGYTF.

V usage is TRBV7-2 and J usage is TRBJ2-4; D remains unclear. The CDR3 consists of 14 residues. Germline V gene sequence: CDR1 SGHTA, CDR2 FQGNSA. V was pared by 1 base and J by 5 bases, with 9 bases between. This chain's CDR3 is CASSLVASQNIQYF. The CDR3 DNA follows: TGTGCCAGCAGCTTAGTGGCCAGTCAAAACATTCAGTACTTC.

CDR3 sequence reads: CASSRARTTEAFF. CDR3 nucleotide sequence: TGTGCCAGTAGTAGGGCCAGGACTACTGAAGCTTTCTTT. The gene calls are TRBV19 and TRBJ1-1; no definite D call. Germline V gene lookup returns CDR1 LNHDA and CDR2 SQIVND (reference sequence). This CDR3 is 13 amino acids long. The V and J ends lost 4 bases and 5 bases respectively, with 11 bases between them.

This sequence joins TRBV30 and TRBJ2-3; no firm D call. Per germline, CDR1 GTSNPN and CDR2 SVGIG (reference sequence). The CDR3 extends over 12 amino acids. V was clipped by 4 bases and J by 8 bases, with 13 bases between them. The CDR3 DNA sequence: TGTGCCTGGAATTTAGGCAGAGGTACGCAGTATTTT. Its translation: CAWNLGRGTQYF.

This clone has a handful of counts. The V call is TRBV5-1, the J call TRBJ1-1, with 10 nucleotides matching TRBD1. CDR1 and CDR2 from the germline V gene are SGHRS and YFSETQ. V lost 4 bases, J lost 5 bases, and 5 bases stayed unmatched. The CDR3 length is 14 residues. The CDR3 coding sequence is TGCGCCAGCAGCATCGACAGGGGGCCGACTGAAGCTTTCTTT. Its protein is CASSIDRGPTEAFF.

This chain joins TRBV5-6 and TRBJ2-7, with D possibly matching TRBD2 (6 bases). The germline V gene encodes CDR1 SGHDT and CDR2 YYEEEE. CDR3 length: 14 amino acids. V lost 4 bases, J lost 5 bases, and 16 bases lay in between. Here the CDR3 DNA reads TGTGCCAGCAGCCTGCTAGGGACTGAGGACGAGCAGTACTTC. It is translated as CASSLLGTEDEQYF.

The chain couples TRBV2 to TRBJ2-5, with D perhaps given as TRBD1 or TRBD2 (5 bases each). CDR3 length equals 13 residues. V lost 4 bases and J lost 2, with 8 bases in between. Per the germline V gene, CDR1 is SNHLY and CDR2 is FYNNEI. The CDR3 DNA sequence: TGTGCCAGCAGTGGGGGGAGACAAGAGACCCAGTACTTC. It specifies CASSGGRQETQYF. Together with reference TRBV2 and TRBJ2-5, the CDR3 gives the full variable domain: EPEVTQTPSHQVTQMGQEVILRCVPISNHLYFYWYRQILGQKVEFLVSFYNNEISEKSEIFDDQFSVERPDGSNFTLKIRSTKLEDSAMYFCASSGGRQETQYFGPGTRLLVL.

This chain joins TRBV2 and TRBJ1-5; D call uncertain. The CDR3 covers 14 residues. CDR1 is SNHLY, CDR2 FYNNEI, per germline. V lost 5 bases and J lost 2, with 10 bases in between. CDR3 DNA sequence: TGTGCCAGCAGTCCGGTAGGGCGCAATCAGCCCCAGCATTTT. The encoded protein is CASSPVGRNQPQHF.

The chain combines TRBV29-1 with TRBJ2-1; D gene ambiguous. The V end lost 2 bases, the J end lost 13 bases, and 9 bases lay between the germline ends. The CDR3 has 10 amino acids. The germline gives CDR1 SQVTM, CDR2 ANQGSEA. This CDR3 is CSVESGPQFF. The CDR3 DNA reads TGCAGCGTTGAATCGGGTCCACAGTTCTTC.

V gene TRBV5-4 combines with J gene TRBJ2-7; TRBD1 matches 8 bases. V dropped 0 bases and J dropped 7; count of bases not matched to a gene: 15. Germline V CDR1 and CDR2: SGHNT, YYREEE (reference sequence). The CDR3 consists of 17 residues. The DNA of the CDR3 is TGTGCCAGCAGCTTGGACGGCAATAACCGGGACAGGTCTGAGCAGTACTTC. This codes for CASSLDGNNRDRSEQYF.

This chain links TRBV2 with TRBJ1-5; no clear D. Between the trimmed V and J ends, which lost 1 base and 1 base, there was a span of 8 bases. The CDR3 totals 15 residues. Germline loops: CDR1 SNHLY, CDR2 FYNNEI. This CDR3 is CASSEGAVSNQPQHF. DNA for the CDR3: TGTGCCAGCAGTGAAGGCGCAGTCAGCAATCAGCCCCAGCATTTT. The whole variable domain, filled in from reference TRBV2 and TRBJ1-5, reads EPEVTQTPSHQVTQMGQEVILRCVPISNHLYFYWYRQILGQKVEFLVSFYNNEISEKSEIFDDQFSVERPDGSNFTLKIRSTKLEDSAMYFCASSEGAVSNQPQHFGDGTRLSIL.

This chain links TRBV15 with TRBJ2-5; tentatively, D is TRBD1 (5 bases). Trimming removed 4 bases at V and 1 base at J, with 10 bases between. The CDR3 extends over 14 amino acids. Germline-derived CDR1 and CDR2 are LNHNV and YYDKDF (reference sequence). The CDR3 bases are TGTGCCACCAGCATAGACAGAGTCCAAGAGACCCAGTACTTC. Residues: CATSIDRVQETQYF.

The V and J genes are TRBV29-1 and TRBJ1-1; maybe TRBD1 (6 bases). CDR1 is SQVTM and CDR2 is ANQGSEA in the germline V gene. The CDR3 is made up of 13 amino acids. Trimming left V 0 bases short and J 5 bases short, with 10 bases between. The CDR3 coding sequence is TGCAGCGTTGAAGATGGGGGCCGTACTGAAGCTTTCTTT. It yields the protein CSVEDGGRTEAFF.

The chain couples TRBV6-6 to TRBJ2-7; perhaps TRBD2 as D (5 bases). V was shortened by 6 bases and J by 3 bases, with 6 bases between the two germline ends. From germline, CDR1 is MNHNY and CDR2 SVGAGI (reference sequence). This CDR3 is 11 amino acids long. CDR3 in amino acids: CASRRDYEQYF. The CDR3 DNA reads as TGTGCCAGCAGACGGGACTACGAGCAGTACTTC.

The J gene is TRBJ2-7, the V gene TRBV9; 10 nucleotides agree with TRBD1. The CDR3 spans 14 residues. From germline, CDR1 is SGDLS and CDR2 YYNGEE. Trimming cost V 3 bases and J 4 bases; bases outside gene matches: 4. The CDR3 sequence: CASSARQGAYEQYF. In nucleotides, the CDR3 is TGTGCCAGCAGCGCGAGACAGGGGGCGTACGAGCAGTACTTC.

This clone showed up just once. The V gene is TRBV6-1, the J gene TRBJ2-5, with 14 bases lining up with TRBD2. The CDR3 is 17 amino acids. V lost 4 bases, J lost 2 bases, and 6 bases stayed unmatched. Per germline, CDR1 MNHNS and CDR2 SASEGT. DNA for the CDR3: TGTGCCAGCAGTGTAAACCGACTAGCGGGGGGGCAAGAGACCCAGTACTTC. It translates to CASSVNRLAGGQETQYF.

This chain uses TRBV5-1 with TRBJ1-4, with 9 positions matching TRBD1. This CDR3 region has 17 residues. Losses at the gene ends were 0 bases for V and 3 bases for J; bases not matched to a gene: 6. From germline, CDR1 is SGHRS and CDR2 YFSETQ. As DNA, the CDR3 is TGCGCCAGCAGCTTGGGGACAGGGGCGGCTTCTAATGAAAAACTGTTTTTT. Its protein product is CASSLGTGAASNEKLFF.

The chain joins TRBV29-1 to TRBJ1-4, with D uncertain. V dropped 7 bases and J dropped 5 bases, with 5 bases sitting between them. Germline V gives CDR1 SQVTM, CDR2 ANQGSEA. CDR3 length equals 10 residues. CDR3 protein: CSAANEKLFF. The CDR3 region has the DNA TGCAGCGCCGCGAATGAAAAACTGTTTTTT.

The chain employs TRBV6-5 and TRBJ1-2; D not resolved. The CDR3 loop spans 15 amino acids. Germline V gene data show CDR1 as MNHEY and CDR2 as SVGAGI. Deletions cut 0 bases from V and 6 bases from J, with 14 bases between. CDR3 coding DNA: TGTGCCAGCAGTTACTCAGAGACTAATCCTAATGGCTACACCTTC. Protein sequence: CASSYSETNPNGYTF.

This chain connects TRBV6-6 to TRBJ2-7; D is unclear. V shed 7 bases and J shed 2 bases, with 12 bases lying between them. The CDR3 loop spans 13 amino acids. Germline loops: CDR1 MNHNY, CDR2 SVGAGI (reference sequence). CDR3 residues: CASIQAITYEQYF. CDR3 bases: TGTGCCAGCATCCAGGCAATCACCTACGAGCAGTACTTC.

V and J are TRBV6-5 and TRBJ2-3; D remains ambiguous. V was trimmed by 2 bases and J by 2 bases, leaving 5 bases between them. This CDR3 has 13 amino acids. Germline V gene lookup returns CDR1 MNHEY and CDR2 SVGAGI. The CDR3 DNA follows: TGTGCCAGCAGTTACCGCTACACAGATACGCAGTATTTT. Its protein product is CASSYRYTDTQYF.

V gene TRBV6-1 combines with J gene TRBJ2-7, with no clear D. CDR1 MNHNS and CDR2 SASEGT come from the germline V gene. The CDR3 runs 13 residues. Trimming took off 4 bases at V and 0 bases at J, with 7 bases between the two ends. The CDR3, as DNA: TGTGCCAGCAGTGTTGAGTCCTCCTACGAGCAGTACTTC. It encodes CASSVESSYEQYF.